What follows are 25 T cell receptor beta chains derived from one specimen sequenced in a study of blood T cells in healthy people across ages. The use of a sample-barcoded 5' primer and a J-beta primer mix characterized a second PCR of roughly 6 to 12 cycles. TCRdb independently ran MiXCR on the 5' RACE reads; one entry per CDR3 protein. The sample has about 1.8 million distinct CDR3 sequences, roughly 52% seen once; the top ten hold 2.1%. Sequenced: blood. Receptors originate from a woman between 40 and 55 years old in good health.

The chain has TRBV6-6 and TRBJ2-1; tentative D call: TRBD1 (5 bases). The V gene's germline CDR1 is MNHNY and CDR2 SVGAGI (reference sequence). This CDR3 is 12 amino acids long. Trimming took 8 bases from V and 5 from J, leaving 10 bases between them. CDR3 residues: CASGMTDNEQFF. In nucleotides, the CDR3 is TGTGCCAGCGGGATGACAGACAATGAGCAGTTCTTC.

Note on this clonotype: Its ends do not fully match the called genes, so a read error is possible. The CDR3 here is CASGPTAGGVYDQYF. The DNA of the CDR3 is TGTGCCAGCGGACCAACGGCCGGGGGTGTCTACGATCAGTACTTC. The chain carries TRBV6-2 or TRBV6-3 and TRBJ2-7; perhaps TRBD2 as D (6 bases). Germline CDR1 and CDR2: MNHEY and SVGEGT. CDR3 length: 15 amino acids.

J is TRBJ2-5 and V is TRBV7-2, with 12 bases identical to TRBD1. The CDR3 loop spans 15 amino acids. V gave up 5 bases and J gave up 11 bases; unmatched junction bases: 12. In germline, CDR1 is SGHTA, CDR2 FQGNSA. The DNA for the CDR3 is TGTGCCAGCAGCCCCAGGGGACAGGGGGCGGAGGAGCAGTACTTC. Its translation: CASSPRGQGAEEQYF.

The sample holds a few counts of this clonotype. The chain couples TRBV4-2 to TRBJ2-6, with 7 positions matching TRBD1. This CDR3 is built from 21 residues. CDR1 and CDR2 from the germline V gene are LGHNA and YNFKEQ. V lost 1 base to trimming and J lost 1 base; unmatched junction nucleotides: 16. The CDR3 spells CASSQGTSYDRVLSGANVLTF. The DNA for the CDR3 is TGTGCCAGCAGCCAAGGAACGAGCTATGACAGGGTCCTTTCTGGGGCCAACGTCCTGACTTTC.

This chain connects TRBV6-2 or TRBV6-3 to TRBJ2-1; D ambiguous. The CDR3 loop spans 12 amino acids. Germline-derived CDR1 and CDR2 are MNHEY and SVGEGT. V lost 5 bases to trimming and J lost 11 bases, with 13 bases between them. This CDR3 reads CASSPVPGQQFF. CDR3 DNA: TGTGCCAGCAGTCCCGTTCCGGGCCAGCAGTTCTTC.

The rearrangement uses TRBV7-2 and TRBJ2-3; D possibly corresponds to TRBD2 (7 bases). Trimming took 5 bases from V and 2 from J, leaving 23 bases between them. The CDR3 has 18 amino acids. The V gene's germline CDR1 is SGHTA and CDR2 FQGNSA. The CDR3 region has the DNA TGTGCCAGCAGCGTAAAGTTCGGGGGGCGGATCTTCACAGATACGCAGTATTTT. It is translated as CASSVKFGGRIFTDTQYF. The whole variable domain, remainder taken from reference TRBV7-2 and TRBJ2-3, is GAGVSQSPSNKVTEKGKDVELRCDPISGHTALYWYRQSLGQGLEFLIYFQGNSAPDKSGLPSDRFSAERTGGSVSTLTIQRTQQEDSAVYLCASSVKFGGRIFTDTQYFGPGTRLTVL.

The J gene is TRBJ1-3, the V gene TRBV28; D may be TRBD1 (6 bases). Germline CDR1 and CDR2: MDHEN and SYDVKM. Trimming took off 7 bases at V and 0 bases at J, with 13 bases between the two ends. There are 15 residues in the CDR3. The CDR3 region is CASKGGPISGNTIYF. DNA for the CDR3: TGTGCCAGCAAGGGGGGGCCCATCTCTGGAAACACCATATATTTT.

This clonotype was detected a few times. CDR3 nucleotides: TGCAGTGCTAGGGTCACTAGCGGGGGAACCTACGAGCAGTACTTC. Translation: CSARVTSGGTYEQYF. The chain combines TRBV20-1 with TRBJ2-7; 11 bases fit TRBD2. The germline V gene has CDR1 DFQATT and CDR2 SNEGSKA (reference sequence). V was pared by 3 bases and J by 2 bases, with 6 bases of the junction left unmatched. CDR3 length: 15 residues.

There are a few counts of this clonotype. The chain recombines TRBV6-5 with TRBJ1-2, with D perhaps TRBD1 (5 bases). CDR1 and CDR2 (germline): MNHEY, SVGAGI. V lost 0 bases and J lost 2, with 10 bases in between. The CDR3 sequence is 15 residues long. The CDR3: CASSYSRGTNYGYTF. CDR3 nucleotides: TGTGCCAGCAGTTACTCCCGGGGCACGAACTATGGCTACACCTTC.

This clonotype showed up just a few times. The V call is TRBV9, the J call TRBJ1-1, with D possibly matching TRBD1 (5 bases). This CDR3 is built from 14 residues. Germline CDR1 is SGDLS and CDR2 is YYNGEE. Trimming removed 3 bases at V and 4 bases at J, with 13 bases between. The CDR3 sequence is CASSGGALPTEAFF. DNA of the CDR3: TGTGCCAGCAGCGGAGGGGCCCTGCCCACTGAAGCTTTCTTT.

This clonotype has a handful of counts. The chain joins TRBV27 to TRBJ2-1, with 8 nucleotides matching TRBD1. Trimming cost V 7 bases and J 5 bases; bases outside gene matches: 10. Germline assignment: CDR1 MNHEY and CDR2 SMNVEV (reference sequence). This CDR3 region has 15 residues. CDR3: CASTSTDRVHNEQFF. Written as DNA, the CDR3 is TGTGCCAGCACTTCGACGGACAGGGTCCACAATGAGCAGTTCTTC.

This clonotype was picked up a small number of times. This chain joins TRBV5-1 and TRBJ1-1, with D uncertain. The CDR3 spans 15 residues. Germline V gene sequence: CDR1 SGHRS, CDR2 YFSETQ. V gave up 0 bases and J gave up 7 bases, with 16 bases separating them. CDR3 coding DNA: TGCGCCAGCAGCTTGGGGGCGGGCGAATGGAATGAAGCTTTCTTT. It codes for CASSLGAGEWNEAFF.

The gene calls are TRBV20-1 and TRBJ2-5, with D maybe TRBD2 (6 bases). This CDR3 spans 14 amino acids. The ends were cut back, 6 bases at V and 5 bases at J, with 19 bases in the middle. Germline CDR1 is DFQATT and CDR2 is SNEGSKA (reference sequence). The CDR3 DNA reads TGCAGTGCGCCCTTAGCGGTTTGGGGGGAGACCCAGTACTTC. This sequence encodes CSAPLAVWGETQYF.

The chain recombines TRBV29-1 with TRBJ2-7; D not certain. CDR1 is SQVTM, CDR2 ANQGSEA, per germline. V gave up 6 bases and J gave up 6 bases, with 9 bases separating them. The CDR3 contains 10 residues. CDR3 region: CSVLSREQYF. CDR3 sequence (DNA): TGCAGCGTGTTGAGTCGCGAGCAGTACTTC.

In this sample, this clonotype turned up a few times. Written as DNA, the CDR3 is TGCAGTCTAGAAGACGGACTAGCGGGGGAAGAGACCCAGTACTTC. This translates into CSLEDGLAGEETQYF. V usage is TRBV20-1 and J usage is TRBJ2-5; 13 bases match TRBD2. The CDR3 spans 15 residues. Per the germline V gene, CDR1 is DFQATT and CDR2 is SNEGSKA (reference sequence). With V trimmed by 8 bases and J by 3 bases, 9 bases remained unmatched.

The chain combines TRBV10-3 with TRBJ1-2; weak D call: TRBD1 (5 bases). Germline CDR1 ENHRY, CDR2 SYGVKD. This CDR3 spans 16 amino acids. V was trimmed by 3 bases and J by 4 bases, leaving 18 bases between them. CDR3: CAISEGETTLFYGYTF. The CDR3 DNA reads TGTGCCATCAGTGAAGGGGAGACCACTTTATTCTATGGCTACACCTTC.

Details on this clonotype: One end of the junction varies from germline; a read error may be responsible. The CDR3 reads CACSYSGQNPYEQYF. CDR3 nucleotides: TGTGCCTGCAGTTACTCAGGACAAAACCCCTACGAGCAGTACTTC. This chain joins TRBV6-7 and TRBJ2-5; TRBD1 is a possible D gene (5 bases). The DNA matches TRBJ2-7 better at its end, which makes the J call doubtful. TRBV6-7 is classed as an ORF, of uncertain function. The CDR3 loop spans 15 amino acids.

The chain employs TRBV11-2 and TRBJ1-1; 7 bases are shared with TRBD1. The CDR3 consists of 16 residues. The V gene end was trimmed by 2 bases and the J gene end by 5 bases; junction bases not matched to a gene: 11. Looked up from germline, CDR1 is SGHAT and CDR2 is FQNNGV. The CDR3 nucleotides read TGTGCCAGCAGCTTAACCAGGGGGGTAAGGGAAACTGAAGCTTTCTTT. This translates into CASSLTRGVRETEAFF. Full variable domain (rest looked up from reference TRBV11-2 and TRBJ1-1): EAGVAQSPRYKIIEKRQSVAFWCNPISGHATLYWYQQILGQGPKLLIQFQNNGVVDDSQLPKDRFSAERLKGVDSTLKIQPAKLEDSAVYLCASSLTRGVRETEAFFGQGTRLTVV.

This clonotype has only a few counts. This CDR3 reads CASSSRQGVQYF. The DNA for the CDR3 is TGTGCCAGCAGTTCGAGACAGGGGGTGCAGTACTTC. The chain has TRBV6-2 or TRBV6-3 and TRBJ2-5, with 9 nucleotides matching TRBD1. The CDR3 has 12 residues. The ends lost 4 bases at V and 11 bases at J; junction bases unmatched: 5. Germline V gene sequence: CDR1 MNHEY, CDR2 SVGEGT.

The rearrangement uses TRBV11-2 and TRBJ2-7; 7 positions agree with TRBD1. The CDR3 has 15 amino acids. V lost 3 bases to trimming and J lost 2 bases; unmatched junction nucleotides: 7. Germline loops: CDR1 SGHAT, CDR2 FQNNGV. This chain's CDR3 is CASSFYFGQAYEQYF. CDR3 coding DNA: TGTGCCAGCAGCTTTTACTTCGGACAGGCCTACGAGCAGTACTTC.

In this sample, this clonotype turned up a few times. The rearrangement links TRBV4-2 to TRBJ1-1, with a tentative D call TRBD1 (6 bases). The CDR3 covers 14 residues. V was pared by 5 bases and J by 2 bases, with 12 bases between. Germline CDR1 and CDR2: LGHNA and YNFKEQ. The CDR3 sequence is CASSKGDTNTEAFF. CDR3 nucleotide sequence: TGTGCCAGCAGCAAAGGGGACACAAACACTGAAGCTTTCTTT.

J is TRBJ2-4 and V is TRBV10-2, with TRBD1 matching over 7 bases. TRBJ2-5 explains the end of the DNA better; the J call may be wrong. The germline V gene has CDR1 WSHSY and CDR2 SAAADI. The CDR3 runs 15 residues. The CDR3 sequence is CASNQFDREQETQYF. DNA for the CDR3: TGCGCCAGCAACCAATTCGACAGGGAACAAGAGACCCAGTACTTC.

The chain combines TRBV20-1 with TRBJ2-7; the D gene is possibly TRBD1 (5 bases). CDR1 and CDR2 (germline): DFQATT, SNEGSKA (reference sequence). This CDR3 has 16 amino acids. Trimming shortened V by 3 bases and J by 2 bases, and 20 bases separated the two germline ends. In DNA form, the CDR3 reads TGCAGTGCTAGGGAGCTGGTGAAGACAGCAGCCTACGAGCAGTACTTC. Protein: CSARELVKTAAYEQYF.

This clonotype was seen more than once but under ten times. The genes are TRBV29-1 and TRBJ2-6; no firm D call. CDR1 is SQVTM, CDR2 ANQGSEA, per germline. The CDR3 has 13 residues. V was shortened by 4 bases and J by 3 bases, with 7 bases between the two germline ends. In DNA, the CDR3 is TGCAGCGTTGTAGAGAGTGGGGCCAACGTCCTGACTTTC. This translates into CSVVESGANVLTF.

The genes are TRBV10-2 and TRBJ1-1, with TRBD1 matching 7 bases. The CDR3 consists of 14 residues. Trimming removed 5 bases from V and 5 bases from J; junction bases left unmatched: 8. The germline gives CDR1 WSHSY, CDR2 SAAADI. The CDR3 reads CASSFDRVGTEAFF. As DNA, the CDR3 is TGCGCCAGCAGTTTCGACAGGGTTGGAACTGAAGCTTTCTTT.